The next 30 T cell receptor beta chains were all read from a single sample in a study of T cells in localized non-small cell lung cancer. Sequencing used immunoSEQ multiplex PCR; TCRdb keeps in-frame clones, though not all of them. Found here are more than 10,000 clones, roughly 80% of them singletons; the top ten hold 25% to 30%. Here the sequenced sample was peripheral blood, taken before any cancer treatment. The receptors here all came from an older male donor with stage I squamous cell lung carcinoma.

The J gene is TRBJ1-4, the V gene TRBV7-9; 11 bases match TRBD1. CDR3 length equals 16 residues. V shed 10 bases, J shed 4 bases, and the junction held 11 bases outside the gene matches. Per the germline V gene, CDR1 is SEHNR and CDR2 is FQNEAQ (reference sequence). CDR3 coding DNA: TGTGCCACCCAGCCCGGACAGGGGGCGAATAATGAAAAACTGTTTTTT. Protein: CATQPGQGANNEKLFF.

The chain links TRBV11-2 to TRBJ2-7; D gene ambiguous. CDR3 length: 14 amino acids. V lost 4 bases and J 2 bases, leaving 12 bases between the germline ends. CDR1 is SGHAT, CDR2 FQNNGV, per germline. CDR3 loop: CASSSLRYPYEQYF. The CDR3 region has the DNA TGTGCCAGCAGCTCCCTCAGGTACCCCTACGAGCAGTACTTC.

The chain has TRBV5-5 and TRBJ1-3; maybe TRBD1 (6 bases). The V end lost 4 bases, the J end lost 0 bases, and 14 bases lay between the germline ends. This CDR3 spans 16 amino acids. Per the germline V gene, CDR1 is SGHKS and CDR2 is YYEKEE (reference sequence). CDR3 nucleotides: TGTGCCAGCAGCCCGAGGGGGGGCGACTCTGGAAACACCATATATTTT. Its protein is CASSPRGGDSGNTIYF. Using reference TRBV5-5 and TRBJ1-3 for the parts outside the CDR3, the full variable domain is DAGVTQSPTHLIKTRGQQVTLRCSPISGHKSVSWYQQVLGQGPQFIFQYYEKEERGRGNFPDRFSARQFPNYSSELNVNALLLGDSALYLCASSPRGGDSGNTIYFGEGSWLTVV.

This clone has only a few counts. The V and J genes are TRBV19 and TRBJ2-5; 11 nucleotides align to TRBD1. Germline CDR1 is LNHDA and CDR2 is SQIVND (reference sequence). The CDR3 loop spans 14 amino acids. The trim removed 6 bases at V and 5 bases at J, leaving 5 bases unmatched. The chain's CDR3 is CASRGQGARETQYF. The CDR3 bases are TGTGCCAGTAGAGGACAGGGGGCAAGGGAGACCCAGTACTTC.

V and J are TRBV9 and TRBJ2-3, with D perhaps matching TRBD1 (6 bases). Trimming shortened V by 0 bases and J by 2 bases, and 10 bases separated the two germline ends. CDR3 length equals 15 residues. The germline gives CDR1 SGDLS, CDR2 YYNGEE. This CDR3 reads CASSVVQGYTDTQYF. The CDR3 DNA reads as TGTGCCAGCAGCGTAGTGCAGGGGTACACAGATACGCAGTATTTT.

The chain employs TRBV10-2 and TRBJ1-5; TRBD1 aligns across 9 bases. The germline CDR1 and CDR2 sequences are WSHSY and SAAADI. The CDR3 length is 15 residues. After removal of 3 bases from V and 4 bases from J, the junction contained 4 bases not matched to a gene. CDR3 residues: CASSDIGQGNQPQHF. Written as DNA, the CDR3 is TGCGCCAGCAGTGACATAGGACAGGGGAATCAGCCCCAGCATTTT.

CDR3 in amino acids: CASSPTGGAGANVLTF. The CDR3, as DNA: TGTGCCAGCAGTCCCACAGGGGGCGCTGGGGCCAACGTCCTGACTTTC. The chain couples TRBV7-2 to TRBJ2-6; 9 bases fit TRBD1. The germline gives CDR1 SGHTA, CDR2 FQGNSA. V lost 6 bases to trimming and J lost 2 bases; unmatched junction nucleotides: 5. The CDR3 extends over 16 amino acids. Using reference TRBV7-2 and TRBJ2-6 for the parts outside the CDR3, the full variable domain is GAGVSQSPSNKVTEKGKDVELRCDPISGHTALYWYRQSLGQGLEFLIYFQGNSAPDKSGLPSDRFSAERTGGSVSTLTIQRTQQEDSAVYLCASSPTGGAGANVLTFGAGSRLTVL.

In DNA form, the CDR3 reads TGCGCCAGCAGCTTGGTACAGGAGAACACTGAAGCTTTCTTT. Translating it yields CASSLVQENTEAFF. V usage is TRBV5-1 and J usage is TRBJ1-1, with D possibly TRBD1 on 5 matching bases. The CDR3 length is 14 residues. The germline V gene encodes CDR1 SGHRS and CDR2 YFSETQ. V was cut by 0 bases and J by 1 base, with 7 bases left in between.

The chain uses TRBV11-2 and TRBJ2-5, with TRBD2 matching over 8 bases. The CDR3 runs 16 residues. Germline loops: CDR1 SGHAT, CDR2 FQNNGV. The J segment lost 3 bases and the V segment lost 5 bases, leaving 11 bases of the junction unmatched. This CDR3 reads CASSPQSGSWKETQYF. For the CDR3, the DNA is TGTGCCAGCAGCCCCCAGAGCGGGAGCTGGAAAGAGACCCAGTACTTC.

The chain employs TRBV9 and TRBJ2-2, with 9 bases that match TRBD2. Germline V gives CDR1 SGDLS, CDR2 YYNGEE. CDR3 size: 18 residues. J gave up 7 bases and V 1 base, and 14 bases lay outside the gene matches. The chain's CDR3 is CASSVLAGSVNRGGELFF. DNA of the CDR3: TGTGCCAGCAGCGTACTAGCGGGGTCAGTGAATAGAGGCGGGGAGCTGTTTTTT.

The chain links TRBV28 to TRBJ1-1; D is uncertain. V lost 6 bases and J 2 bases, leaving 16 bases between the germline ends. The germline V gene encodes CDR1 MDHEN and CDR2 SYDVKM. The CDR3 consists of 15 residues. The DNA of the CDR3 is TGTGCCAGCAGCCCCATCGGGAGTGGAAACACTGAAGCTTTCTTT. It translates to CASSPIGSGNTEAFF.

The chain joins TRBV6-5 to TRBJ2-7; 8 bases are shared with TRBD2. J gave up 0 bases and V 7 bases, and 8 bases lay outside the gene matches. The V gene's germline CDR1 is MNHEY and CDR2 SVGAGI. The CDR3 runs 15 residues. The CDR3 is CASMRPGTSSYEQYF. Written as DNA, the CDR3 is TGTGCCAGCATGCGGCCCGGGACTAGCTCCTACGAGCAGTACTTC.

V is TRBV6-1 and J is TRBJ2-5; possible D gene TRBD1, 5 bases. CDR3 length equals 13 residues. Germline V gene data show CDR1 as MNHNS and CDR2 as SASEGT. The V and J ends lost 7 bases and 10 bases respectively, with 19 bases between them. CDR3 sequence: CASTYDNPRGQYF. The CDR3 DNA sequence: TGTGCCAGCACATACGACAACCCAAGGGGCCAGTACTTC.

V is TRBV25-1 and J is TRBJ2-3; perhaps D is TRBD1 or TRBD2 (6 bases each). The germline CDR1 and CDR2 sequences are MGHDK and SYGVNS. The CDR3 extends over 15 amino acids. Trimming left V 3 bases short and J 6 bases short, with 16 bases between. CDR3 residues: CASSDRARGRDTQYF. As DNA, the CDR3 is TGTGCCAGCAGTGATCGGGCAAGGGGGAGGGATACGCAGTATTTT.

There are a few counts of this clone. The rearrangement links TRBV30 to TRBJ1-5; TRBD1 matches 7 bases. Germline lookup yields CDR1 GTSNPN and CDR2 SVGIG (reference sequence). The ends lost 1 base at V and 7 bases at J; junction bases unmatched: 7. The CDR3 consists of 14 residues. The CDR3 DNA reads TGTGCCTGGAGTGAGGGACAGTGGGGCCAGCCCCAGCATTTT. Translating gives CAWSEGQWGQPQHF.

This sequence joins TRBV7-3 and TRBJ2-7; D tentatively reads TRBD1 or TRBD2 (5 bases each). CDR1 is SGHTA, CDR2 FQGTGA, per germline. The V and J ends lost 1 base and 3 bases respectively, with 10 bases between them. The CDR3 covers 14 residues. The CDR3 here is CASSLNPGSYEQYF. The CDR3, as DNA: TGTGCCAGCAGCTTAAATCCAGGGAGCTACGAGCAGTACTTC.

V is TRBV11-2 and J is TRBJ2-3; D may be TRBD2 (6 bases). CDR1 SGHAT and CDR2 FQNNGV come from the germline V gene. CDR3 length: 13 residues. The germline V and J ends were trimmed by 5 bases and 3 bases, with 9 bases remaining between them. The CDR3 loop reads CASSGGPTDTQYF. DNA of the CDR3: TGTGCCAGCAGCGGAGGGCCAACAGATACGCAGTATTTT. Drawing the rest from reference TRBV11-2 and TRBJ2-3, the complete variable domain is EAGVAQSPRYKIIEKRQSVAFWCNPISGHATLYWYQQILGQGPKLLIQFQNNGVVDDSQLPKDRFSAERLKGVDSTLKIQPAKLEDSAVYLCASSGGPTDTQYFGPGTRLTVL.

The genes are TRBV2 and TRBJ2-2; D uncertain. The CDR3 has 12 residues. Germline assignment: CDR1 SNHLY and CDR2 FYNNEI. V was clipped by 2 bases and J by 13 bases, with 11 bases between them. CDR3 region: CASSESSSRLFF. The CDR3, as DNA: TGTGCCAGCAGTGAATCCAGCTCCAGGCTGTTTTTT.

The CDR3 spells CAWSPRLASSYEQYF. As DNA, the CDR3 is TGTGCCTGGAGTCCCCGACTAGCGTCCTCCTACGAGCAGTACTTC. The chain links TRBV30 to TRBJ2-7; TRBD2 agrees at 8 bases. In germline, CDR1 is GTSNPN, CDR2 SVGIG (reference sequence). CDR3 length equals 15 residues. Trimming took 2 bases from V and 0 from J; bases not matched to a gene: 6.

The CDR3 loop is CASRRDRGLGTQYF. As DNA, the CDR3 is TGTGCCAGCAGACGGGACAGGGGATTGGGTACGCAGTATTTT. This chain uses TRBV6-1 with TRBJ2-3; 10 bases are a match to TRBD1. Looked up from germline, CDR1 is MNHNS and CDR2 is SASEGT. This CDR3 contains 14 residues. J lost 8 bases, V lost 6 bases, and 8 bases had no gene match.

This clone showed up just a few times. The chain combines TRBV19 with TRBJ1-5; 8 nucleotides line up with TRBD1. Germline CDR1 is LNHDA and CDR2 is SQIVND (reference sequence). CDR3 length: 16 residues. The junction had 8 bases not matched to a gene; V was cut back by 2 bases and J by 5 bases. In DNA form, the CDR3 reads TGTGCCAGTAGTATATGGACAGGGACGGGCGATCAGCCCCAGCATTTT. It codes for CASSIWTGTGDQPQHF.

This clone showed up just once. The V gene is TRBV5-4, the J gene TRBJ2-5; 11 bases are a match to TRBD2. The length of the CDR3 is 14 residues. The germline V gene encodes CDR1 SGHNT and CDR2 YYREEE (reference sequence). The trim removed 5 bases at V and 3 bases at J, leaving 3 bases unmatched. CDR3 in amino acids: CASSMGLAEETQYF. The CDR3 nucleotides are TGTGCCAGCAGTATGGGACTAGCGGAAGAGACCCAGTACTTC.

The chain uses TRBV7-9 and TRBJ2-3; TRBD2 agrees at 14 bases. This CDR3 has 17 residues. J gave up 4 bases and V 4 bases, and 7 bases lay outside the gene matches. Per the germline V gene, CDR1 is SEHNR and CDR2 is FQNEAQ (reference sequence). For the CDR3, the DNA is TGTGCCAGCAGCTCCGGACTAGCGGGAGGTCTGTCAGATACGCAGTATTTT. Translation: CASSSGLAGGLSDTQYF.

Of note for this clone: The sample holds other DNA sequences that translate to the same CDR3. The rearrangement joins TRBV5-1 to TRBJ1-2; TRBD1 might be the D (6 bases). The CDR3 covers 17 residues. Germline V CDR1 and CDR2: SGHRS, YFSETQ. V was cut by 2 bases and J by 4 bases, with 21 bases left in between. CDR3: CASSFGLGGRSGYGYTF. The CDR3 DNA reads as TGCGCCAGCAGCTTCGGACTTGGGGGGCGTAGCGGCTATGGCTACACCTTC.

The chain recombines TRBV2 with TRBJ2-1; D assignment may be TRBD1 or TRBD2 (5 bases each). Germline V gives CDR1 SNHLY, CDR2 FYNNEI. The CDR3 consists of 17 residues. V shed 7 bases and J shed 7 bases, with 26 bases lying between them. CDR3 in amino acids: CASTSPTERGKGNEQFF. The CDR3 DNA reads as TGTGCCAGCACCTCCCCGACAGAGCGAGGGAAAGGGAATGAGCAGTTCTTC.

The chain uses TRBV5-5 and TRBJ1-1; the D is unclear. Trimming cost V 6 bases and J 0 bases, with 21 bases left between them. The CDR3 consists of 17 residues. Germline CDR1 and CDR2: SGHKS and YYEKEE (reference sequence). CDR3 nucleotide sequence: TGTGCCAGCACCCAGGCCGGCATTCCCGTCCTGAACACTGAAGCTTTCTTT. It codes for CASTQAGIPVLNTEAFF.

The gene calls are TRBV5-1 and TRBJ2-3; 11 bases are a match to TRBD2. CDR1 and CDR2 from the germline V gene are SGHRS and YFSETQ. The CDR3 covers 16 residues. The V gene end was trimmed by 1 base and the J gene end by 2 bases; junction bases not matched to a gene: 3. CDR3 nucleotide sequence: TGCGCCAGCAGCTTGACTAGCGGGAGAAACACAGATACGCAGTATTTT. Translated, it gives CASSLTSGRNTDTQYF.

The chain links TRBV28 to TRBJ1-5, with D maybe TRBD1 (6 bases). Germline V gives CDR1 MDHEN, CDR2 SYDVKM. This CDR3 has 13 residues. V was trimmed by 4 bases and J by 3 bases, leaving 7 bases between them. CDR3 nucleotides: TGTGCCAGCAGTTCAGGGGACAATCAGCCCCAGCATTTT. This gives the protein CASSSGDNQPQHF.

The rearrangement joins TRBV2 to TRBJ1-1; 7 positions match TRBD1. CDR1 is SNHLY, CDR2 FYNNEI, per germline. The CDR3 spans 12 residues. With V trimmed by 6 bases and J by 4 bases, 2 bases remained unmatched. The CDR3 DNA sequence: TGTGCCAGCAGAGGGGACAGCACTGAAGCTTTCTTT. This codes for CASRGDSTEAFF.

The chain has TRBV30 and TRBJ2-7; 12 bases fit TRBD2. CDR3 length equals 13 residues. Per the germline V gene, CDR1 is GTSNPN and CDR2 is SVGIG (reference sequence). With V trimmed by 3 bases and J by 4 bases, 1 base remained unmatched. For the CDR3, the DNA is TGTGCCTGGAGGCTAGCGGGAGGGTACGAGCAGTACTTC. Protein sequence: CAWRLAGGYEQYF.